The 7 T cell receptor beta chains in this list originate from one sample, sequenced in a study of T cells in Graves' hyperthyroidism and ophthalmopathy. Amplification of TCR beta CDR3 regions used RNA as the template. First-round RT-PCR with HTBI primers amplified the TCR CDR3 region. One entry per CDR3 protein results from TCRdb running MiXCR on the multiplex PCR reads. The sample lists 250,000 to 400,000 distinct CDR3 sequences, approximately 15% occurring once. Sequencing was carried out using blood. Receptors originate from a woman in her 40s with Graves' ophthalmopathy.

This clonotype was found many times. The V call is TRBV24-1, the J call TRBJ2-5, with TRBD1 matching over 8 bases. The CDR3 sequence is 18 residues long. Trimming at V came to 4 bases and at J to 5 bases, leaving 17 bases not matched to a gene. Germline-derived CDR1 and CDR2 are KGHDR and SFDVKD. In nucleotides, the CDR3 is TGTGCCACCAGTGAAGCCCGCCAAATGACAGGGGATACCGAGACCCAGTACTTC. It yields the protein CATSEARQMTGDTETQYF.

In this sample, this clonotype turned up many times. This chain connects TRBV7-2 to TRBJ1-1; TRBD1 agrees at 7 bases. J lost 6 bases, V lost 6 bases, and 10 bases had no gene match. Per germline, CDR1 SGHTA and CDR2 FQGNSA. CDR3 length: 14 amino acids. The CDR3 coding sequence is TGTGCCAGCAGTCGACAGGGTGGAGGAGCTGAAGCTTTCTTT. This translates into CASSRQGGGAEAFF.

V gene TRBV19 combines with J gene TRBJ1-5; D call uncertain. This CDR3 has 14 residues. The germline gives CDR1 LNHDA, CDR2 SQIVND (reference sequence). Trimming shortened V by 3 bases and J by 2 bases, and 8 bases separated the two germline ends. The CDR3 loop is CASSIKRGNQPQHF. The CDR3 coding sequence is TGTGCCAGTAGTATTAAGAGGGGCAATCAGCCCCAGCATTTT.

This clonotype was counted between two and nine times. This chain connects TRBV28 to TRBJ2-3; D gene ambiguous. Germline loops: CDR1 MDHEN, CDR2 SYDVKM. The CDR3 is 13 amino acids. The germline V and J ends were trimmed by 2 bases and 0 bases, with 3 bases remaining between them. CDR3 amino acids: CASSLQSTDTQYF. The CDR3 bases are TGTGCCAGCAGTTTACAGAGCACAGATACGCAGTATTTT.

The sample holds many counts of this clonotype. This chain joins TRBV7-8 and TRBJ2-7, with D possibly being TRBD1 (6 bases). Per the germline V gene, CDR1 is SGHVS and CDR2 is FQNEAQ. Trimming shortened V by 2 bases and J by 5 bases, and 19 bases separated the two germline ends. The CDR3 has 16 residues. DNA for the CDR3: TGTGCCAGCAGCTTACGAGGTAACAGGGTACTAAACGAGCAGTACTTC. It specifies CASSLRGNRVLNEQYF.

The chain uses TRBV29-1 and TRBJ1-2, with D possibly being TRBD1 (5 bases). Trimming shortened V by 7 bases and J by 0 bases, and 18 bases separated the two germline ends. This CDR3 region has 15 residues. Germline lookup yields CDR1 SQVTM and CDR2 ANQGSEA. Here the CDR3 DNA reads TGCAGCGCTTCCAGTCCGCAGGGCTCTAACTATGGCTACACCTTC. Residues: CSASSPQGSNYGYTF.

The table lists this clonotype with a count of one. Possible read error: a much larger clone is one base away. The rearrangement links TRBV28 to TRBJ2-2, with D perhaps matching TRBD2 (5 bases). V lost 9 bases, J lost 7 bases, and 21 bases lay in between. Germline lookup yields CDR1 MDHEN and CDR2 SYDVKM. This CDR3 is 15 amino acids long. In DNA form, the CDR3 reads TGTGCCAGTCTTGGCGGAGGATTGCCGGGCGGGGAGCTGTTTTTT. This gives the protein CASLGGGLPGGELFF.